This TCR beta chain was sequenced for a study of preoperative IRX-2 immunotherapy in early breast cancer. CDR1 and CDR2 from the germline V gene are SGHRS and YFSETQ. V shed 4 bases and J 1 base; nucleotides not matched to a gene: 14. The CDR3 is 18 residues long. Profiled with immunoSEQ multiplex PCR; TCRdb holds only in-frame clones, not every one. The data contain roughly 43,000 clones, just under 95% of them singletons. As to treatment: preoperative locoregional IRX-2 cytokine immunotherapy. This phase Ib study tested locoregional IRX-2 cytokine immunotherapy given before surgery. This clone came up a few times.

The TCR comes from a human donor with breast cancer. The sample here was tumor tissue, taken after IRX-2 immunotherapy. The chain links TRBV5-1 to TRBJ2-3; the match to TRBD2 covers 8 bases. The chain's CDR3 is CASSRPTWVAGRTDTQYF. The CDR3 DNA is TGCGCCAGCAGCCGACCGACGTGGGTAGCGGGGCGCACAGATACGCAGTATTTT. Complete variable domain (other parts from reference TRBV5-1 and TRBJ2-3): KAGVTQTPRYLIKTRGQQVTLSCSPISGHRSVSWYQQTPGQGLQFLFEYFSETQRNKGNFPGRFSGRQFSNSRSEMNVSTLELGDSALYLCASSRPTWVAGRTDTQYFGPGTRLTVL.